These 17 T cell receptor beta chains were all obtained from the same sample, sequenced in a study of cytomegalovirus exposure and HLA in healthy donors. The study ran its PCR with 60 Vbeta and 13 Jbeta primers. Sequencing used immunoSEQ multiplex PCR; TCRdb keeps in-frame clones, though not all of them. The sample lists roughly 140,000 clones; 75% to 85% were seen once. The specimen sequenced was PBMCs. These receptors came from a man aged 45-65 years in good health and CMV-seropositive.

The chain has TRBV29-1 and TRBJ2-5, with TRBD2 as a possible D gene (5 bases). The CDR3 is 11 amino acids. The germline gives CDR1 SQVTM, CDR2 ANQGSEA. Trimming stripped 8 bases from V and 5 bases from J, with 12 bases between. The CDR3 is CSSTRGETQYF. As DNA, the CDR3 is TGCAGCTCCACCCGAGGGGAGACCCAGTACTTC.

This clone showed up just once. The chain links TRBV15 to TRBJ2-7; 7 bases are shared with TRBD1. Germline CDR1 reads LNHNV; CDR2 reads YYDKDF (reference sequence). J lost 3 bases, V lost 1 base, and 3 bases had no gene match. There are 14 residues in the CDR3. The CDR3 nucleotides are TGTGCCACCAGCAGAGGGGGGACAGACTACGAGCAGTACTTC. Translated, it gives CATSRGGTDYEQYF.

The chain is built from TRBV5-4 and TRBJ2-7; 8 bases map to TRBD1. Trimming removed 6 bases from V and 0 bases from J; junction bases left unmatched: 8. Per germline, CDR1 SGHNT and CDR2 YYREEE (reference sequence). The CDR3 sequence is 15 residues long. The CDR3 DNA sequence: TGTGCCAGCAACTCAGGGGGCGTCAACTCCTACGAGCAGTACTTC. The encoded protein is CASNSGGVNSYEQYF.

The chain combines TRBV6-5 with TRBJ2-1; 10 nucleotides align to TRBD1. The germline CDR1 and CDR2 sequences are MNHEY and SVGAGI. J lost 8 bases, V lost 2 bases, and 6 bases had no gene match. The CDR3 contains 15 residues. In DNA form, the CDR3 reads TGTGCCAGCAGTTACAGGACAGGGGGATTGGATGAGCAGTTCTTC. Amino acids: CASSYRTGGLDEQFF.

This chain uses TRBV18 with TRBJ2-7; possible D gene TRBD1, 5 bases. The CDR3 extends over 15 amino acids. The V end was cut by 6 bases, the J end by 7 bases, with 22 bases between. CDR1 and CDR2 (germline): KGHSH, LQKENI. The chain's CDR3 is CASSGPSTRQREQYF. For the CDR3, the DNA is TGTGCCAGCTCGGGTCCCAGTACCAGACAGAGGGAGCAGTACTTC.

V and J are TRBV28 and TRBJ2-7, with TRBD2 identical over 7 bases. Per germline, CDR1 MDHEN and CDR2 SYDVKM. V lost 3 bases to trimming and J lost 5 bases; unmatched junction nucleotides: 16. The CDR3 has 17 residues. CDR3: CASSFPRAGGSSHEQYF. CDR3 DNA: TGTGCCAGCAGTTTCCCCAGGGCGGGCGGGAGTTCTCACGAGCAGTACTTC.

The V gene is TRBV4-2, the J gene TRBJ2-4, with TRBD2 matching 7 bases. Germline V gives CDR1 LGHNA, CDR2 YNFKEQ. The trim removed 1 base at V and 0 bases at J, leaving 6 bases unmatched. The CDR3 totals 17 residues. CDR3 sequence (DNA): TGTGCCAGCAGCCAAGCCGTAGCGGGCCTAGCCAAAAACATTCAGTACTTC. This codes for CASSQAVAGLAKNIQYF.

The rearrangement links TRBV25-1 to TRBJ2-3; D gene uncertain. The CDR3 covers 12 residues. Germline CDR1 and CDR2: MGHDK and SYGVNS. The germline V and J ends were trimmed by 3 bases and 5 bases, with 6 bases remaining between them. The CDR3 region has the DNA TGTGCCAGCAGTGATTCGGGAGATACGCAGTATTTT. Protein: CASSDSGDTQYF.

The CDR3 nucleotides read TGTGCCAGCCGACCAGATCGGGTTGTTAATGAGCAGTTCTTC. It yields the protein CASRPDRVVNEQFF. V usage is TRBV6-1 and J usage is TRBJ2-1; no clear D gene. This CDR3 comprises 14 residues. Trimming left V 8 bases short and J 7 bases short, with 18 bases between. Per germline, CDR1 MNHNS and CDR2 SASEGT.

The chain couples TRBV28 to TRBJ2-7; D not certain. CDR3 length: 15 amino acids. Looked up from germline, CDR1 is MDHEN and CDR2 is SYDVKM. V shed 5 bases and J shed 3 bases, with 17 bases lying between them. CDR3 region: CASSTRQRSVYEQYF. The CDR3 nucleotides are TGTGCCAGCAGTACCCGACAACGCTCCGTCTACGAGCAGTACTTC.

The J gene is TRBJ1-5, the V gene TRBV4-2; 10 positions match TRBD1. Per the germline V gene, CDR1 is LGHNA and CDR2 is YNFKEQ. V trimming: 4 bases; J trimming: 4 bases; junction bases outside the gene matches: 7. The CDR3 runs 16 residues. Here the CDR3 DNA reads TGTGCCAGCAGCCCCCGGGACAGGGGCGAAAATCAGCCCCAGCATTTT. Residues: CASSPRDRGENQPQHF.

This chain uses TRBV7-6 with TRBJ2-7; D is unresolved. V lost 5 bases and J 2 bases, leaving 4 bases between the germline ends. Germline V lookup: CDR1 SGHVS, CDR2 FNYEAQ. The CDR3 is 11 amino acids. For the CDR3, the DNA is TGTGCCAGCAGCCTAACCTACGAGCAGTACTTC. It translates to CASSLTYEQYF.

This chain uses TRBV2 with TRBJ2-5; the match to TRBD2 covers 9 bases. The CDR3 loop spans 18 amino acids. J gave up 1 base and V 5 bases, and 14 bases lay outside the gene matches. Per the germline V gene, CDR1 is SNHLY and CDR2 is FYNNEI. CDR3 residues: CASSIPSGTLMAQETQYF. CDR3 in DNA: TGTGCCAGCAGTATTCCTAGCGGGACGCTGATGGCCCAAGAGACCCAGTACTTC.

The V gene is TRBV2, the J gene TRBJ1-1; no reliable D call. With 3 bases removed from V and 5 bases from J, the gap between germline ends came to 7 bases. This CDR3 is built from 12 residues. Germline V gives CDR1 SNHLY, CDR2 FYNNEI. This chain's CDR3 is CASSDGYTEAFF. The CDR3, as DNA: TGTGCCAGCAGTGACGGGTATACTGAAGCTTTCTTT.

The chain combines TRBV28 with TRBJ2-3; D might be TRBD1 (5 bases). CDR1 and CDR2 (germline): MDHEN, SYDVKM. The CDR3 consists of 15 residues. V gave up 6 bases and J gave up 8 bases, with 21 bases separating them. The CDR3 here is CASSGLGADPGTQYF. The DNA of the CDR3 is TGTGCCAGCAGCGGCCTTGGGGCAGACCCAGGTACGCAGTATTTT.

The chain joins TRBV6-6 to TRBJ2-2; TRBD1 matches at 8 bases. The CDR3 is 14 amino acids. CDR1 is MNHNY and CDR2 is SVGAGI in the germline V gene (reference sequence). J lost 8 bases, V lost 5 bases, and 7 bases had no gene match. DNA for the CDR3: TGTGCCAGCAGTCGCGGGACAGGTTCAGGGGAGCTGTTTTTT. Protein: CASSRGTGSGELFF.

The chain carries TRBV5-1 and TRBJ2-3; TRBD1 aligns across 7 bases. V gave up 1 base and J gave up 1 base; unmatched junction bases: 3. CDR3 length: 15 residues. CDR1 is SGHRS and CDR2 is YFSETQ in the germline V gene. In nucleotides, the CDR3 is TGCGCCAGCAGCTTGACAGGGGTCGGCACAGATACGCAGTATTTT. Protein product: CASSLTGVGTDTQYF. The full variable domain, completed using reference TRBV5-1 and TRBJ2-3, is KAGVTQTPRYLIKTRGQQVTLSCSPISGHRSVSWYQQTPGQGLQFLFEYFSETQRNKGNFPGRFSGRQFSNSRSEMNVSTLELGDSALYLCASSLTGVGTDTQYFGPGTRLTVL.